The clone carrying this TCR beta chain was seen many times. Its target is unknown. Amplified TCR beta CDR3 regions derived from RNA transcripts. HTBI primers were used for first-round RT-PCR of the TCR CDR3. Using its own MiXCR run on the multiplex PCR reads, TCRdb lists one record per CDR3 protein. In the table there are hundreds of thousands of distinct CDR3 sequences, about 25% of which are singletons. Any patient presenting with uncontrolled infection, other autoimmune disease, pregnancy or lactation was left out. Diagnoses rested on clinical symptoms, serum thyroxine and TRAb, thyroid ultrasound and orbital computed tomography. This specimen belongs to a study of T cells in Graves' hyperthyroidism and ophthalmopathy. From germline, CDR1 is SNHLY and CDR2 FYNNEI. Losses at the gene ends were 0 bases for V and 7 bases for J; bases not matched to a gene: 6. The CDR3 totals 16 residues. Study-wide results and caveats: Through a model of 13 V-J features, ophthalmopathy was separated from stable hyperthyroidism.

This chain connects TRBV2 to TRBJ2-1; TRBD1 agrees at 10 bases. Specimen: blood. The sequence was collected from a man aged 50-59 years with Graves' hyperthyroidism. Written as DNA, the CDR3 is TGTGCCAGCAGTGAAGCGGGACAGGGGATGAAGAATGAGCAGTTCTTC. Protein sequence: CASSEAGQGMKNEQFF.